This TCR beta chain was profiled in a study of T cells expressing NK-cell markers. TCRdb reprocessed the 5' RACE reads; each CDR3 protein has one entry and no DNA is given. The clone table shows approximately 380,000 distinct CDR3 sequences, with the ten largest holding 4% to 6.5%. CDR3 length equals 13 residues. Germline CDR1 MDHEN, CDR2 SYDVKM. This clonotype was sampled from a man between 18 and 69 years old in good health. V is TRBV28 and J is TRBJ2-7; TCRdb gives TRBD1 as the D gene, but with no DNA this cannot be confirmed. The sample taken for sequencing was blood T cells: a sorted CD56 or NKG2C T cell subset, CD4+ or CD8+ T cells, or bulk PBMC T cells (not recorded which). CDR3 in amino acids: CAYVRGPPYEQYF.